In this sample, the clone carrying this T cell receptor beta chain turned up a few times. The length of the CDR3 is 11 residues. V lost 6 bases to trimming and J lost 8 bases, with 10 bases between them. Germline V gives CDR1 SEHNR, CDR2 FQNEAQ (reference sequence). PCR was performed using 60 Vbeta and 13 Jbeta primers. Only in-frame clones appear in the TCRdb table, and some are missing; sequencing was by immunoSEQ multiplex PCR. The sample shows 87,000 or so clones, approximately 77% of them seen only once. These data belong to a study of cytomegalovirus exposure and HLA in healthy donors. This TCR was recovered from a woman aged 40 to 49 in good health and CMV-seronegative. The chain employs TRBV7-9 and TRBJ1-1; D is unresolved. The sample was PBMCs. DNA for the CDR3: TGTGCCAGCAGATCAACGGGGGAAGCTTTCTTT. Its protein is CASRSTGEAFF.